Many counts were recorded for the clone carrying this T cell receptor beta chain. The antigen is not known. Unmatched junction bases numbered 10, after V lost 3 bases and J lost 5 bases. Germline lookup yields CDR1 DFQATT and CDR2 SNEGSKA (reference sequence). The CDR3 spans 15 residues. This entry comes from a study of T cells in Graves' hyperthyroidism and ophthalmopathy. Whole-study results and caveats: Most thyroid-expanded clonotypes above 0.001 were also found in blood. Ophthalmopathy cases were set apart from stable hyperthyroidism by a 13 V-J model.

Every diagnosis used clinical symptoms, serum thyroxine and TRAb, thyroid ultrasound and orbital computed tomography. Using about 10 ml of fresh peripheral blood, PBMCs were prepared. The investigators amplified TCR beta CDR3 regions from RNA transcripts. Carried out on the TCR CDR3, a first-round RT-PCR used the HTBI primer set. TCRdb itself ran the multiplex PCR reads through MiXCR, one entry per CDR3 protein. The data contain 300,000 to 450,000 distinct CDR3 sequences, 13% of them seen just once; the ten biggest clones take up around 20%. This chain links TRBV20-1 with TRBJ2-5; the match to TRBD1 covers 9 bases. The sample taken for sequencing was blood. This sequence was found in a man under 40 with Graves' hyperthyroidism that later progressed to Graves' ophthalmopathy. The CDR3 here is CSASPQGAYRETQYF. CDR3 in DNA: TGCAGTGCTAGCCCACAGGGGGCTTATAGGGAGACCCAGTACTTC.